These 28 T cell receptor beta chains originate from one sample sequenced in a study of CD8 T cells in Susac syndrome. Reverse transcription of roughly 0.5 to 1 ug RNA was carried out with random hexamers. In TCRdb, the immunoSEQ multiplex PCR reads were re-called with MiXCR into one record per CDR3 protein. The profile shows about 300,000 distinct CDR3 sequences, around 89% of them singletons. Sequencing used CD8+ T cells from PBMCs. All receptors come from a human donor with multiple sclerosis.

The genes are TRBV7-2 and TRBJ2-7; unclear D gene. CDR3 length equals 16 residues. From germline, CDR1 is SGHTA and CDR2 FQGNSA. Trimming pared 3 bases from V and 0 bases from J, leaving 15 bases between. The CDR3 sequence is CASSFTGRTRSYEQYF. CDR3 in DNA: TGTGCCAGCAGCTTTACTGGGCGGACCCGCTCCTACGAGCAGTACTTC.

V usage is TRBV5-1 and J usage is TRBJ1-1; no clear D gene. CDR3 length equals 14 residues. V lost 6 bases and J 4 bases, leaving 16 bases between the germline ends. Germline CDR1 is SGHRS and CDR2 is YFSETQ. The CDR3, as DNA: TGCGCCAGCACCCTCGATTGGGGAGTCACTGAAGCTTTCTTT. It translates to CASTLDWGVTEAFF.

Worth noting for this clonotype: The final CDR3 position lacks the conserved phenylalanine or tryptophan, pointing to a likely read error. The CDR3 sequence is CASSQDPAASPLHL. CDR3 in DNA: TGCGCCAGCAGCCAAGATCCGGCAGCCTCACCCCTCCACCTT. The J gene is TRBJ1-6, the V gene TRBV4-3; D gene uncertain. The CDR3 consists of 14 residues. V was clipped by 0 bases and J by 10 bases, with 10 bases between them. Germline V lookup: CDR1 LGHNA, CDR2 YSLEER.

The chain is built from TRBV27 and TRBJ2-7; 10 bases agree with TRBD1. This CDR3 has 12 residues. V shed 6 bases and J 7 bases; nucleotides not matched to a gene: 3. Germline V gene lookup returns CDR1 MNHEY and CDR2 SMNVEV (reference sequence). The CDR3 is CASSRTGGEQYF. The CDR3 DNA reads as TGTGCCAGCAGCAGGACAGGGGGGGAGCAGTACTTC.

The chain joins TRBV9 to TRBJ2-7; D is possibly TRBD1 (5 bases). Trimming removed 0 bases at V and 1 base at J, with 11 bases between. CDR3 size: 15 residues. The germline V gene has CDR1 SGDLS and CDR2 YYNGEE. The CDR3 region is CASSVALGASYEQYF. The CDR3 DNA reads as TGTGCCAGCAGCGTAGCTTTAGGGGCGTCCTACGAGCAGTACTTC.

The chain's CDR3 is CAWKGMDQVTGELFF. DNA for the CDR3: TGTGCCTGGAAGGGCATGGATCAGGTGACCGGGGAGCTGTTTTTT. The J gene is TRBJ2-2, the V gene TRBV30, with no clear D. The CDR3 consists of 15 residues. Germline-derived CDR1 and CDR2 are GTSNPN and SVGIG (reference sequence). Deletions cut 4 bases from V and 5 bases from J, with 17 bases between. Full variable domain (remainder filled in from reference TRBV30 and TRBJ2-2): SQTIHQWPATLVQPVGSPLSLECTVEGTSNPNLYWYRQAAGRGLQLLFYSVGIGQISSEVPQNLSASRPQDRQFILSSKKLLLSDSGFYLCAWKGMDQVTGELFFGEGSRLTVL.

The chain carries TRBV18 and TRBJ2-1, with 11 bases identical to TRBD2. The germline V gene encodes CDR1 KGHSH and CDR2 LQKENI. The length of the CDR3 is 18 residues. The V gene end was trimmed by 4 bases and the J gene end by 8 bases; junction bases not matched to a gene: 16. Written as DNA, the CDR3 is TGTGCCAGCTCACTCCGAGCGACCAGACTAGCGGGAATCCATGAGCAGTTCTTC. Translating gives CASSLRATRLAGIHEQFF.

V and J are TRBV24-1 and TRBJ2-7, with a tentative D call TRBD1 (6 bases). The V end was cut by 3 bases, the J end by 6 bases, with 26 bases between. The CDR3 is 18 residues long. Germline V gene lookup returns CDR1 KGHDR and CDR2 SFDVKD. The CDR3 loop is CATSDPFPGHGETCEQYF. The CDR3, as DNA: TGTGCCACCAGTGATCCATTTCCGGGACACGGTGAGACGTGCGAGCAGTACTTC.

The chain uses TRBV6-1 and TRBJ1-5; D possibly corresponds to TRBD1 (5 bases). CDR1 MNHNS and CDR2 SASEGT come from the germline V gene. CDR3 length equals 14 residues. Trimming stripped 7 bases from V and 0 bases from J, with 10 bases between. In nucleotides, the CDR3 is TGTGCCAGCACTGACAGAATTAGCAATCAGCCCCAGCATTTT. This encodes CASTDRISNQPQHF.

V and J are TRBV14 and TRBJ1-4, with 8 bases lining up with TRBD1. CDR1 and CDR2 (germline): SGHDN, FVKESK. The CDR3 sequence is 17 residues long. J gave up 1 base and V 1 base, and 5 bases lay outside the gene matches. CDR3 in amino acids: CASSQAPGGVTNEKLFF. The DNA for the CDR3 is TGTGCCAGCAGCCAAGCCCCAGGGGGCGTAACTAATGAAAAACTGTTTTTT.

This clonotype was recorded only once. The J gene is TRBJ2-3, the V gene TRBV12-3 or TRBV12-4, with D perhaps TRBD1 (6 bases). Trimming removed 6 bases at V and 5 bases at J, with 15 bases between. The CDR3 totals 14 residues. CDR3 nucleotide sequence: TGTGCCAGCAGGGAACTAGGGGGTGGAGATACGCAGTATTTT. This codes for CASRELGGGDTQYF.

The chain employs TRBV19 and TRBJ2-7, with TRBD1 identical over 9 bases. Germline values: CDR1 LNHDA, CDR2 SQIVND (reference sequence). The CDR3 consists of 14 residues. The J segment lost 2 bases and the V segment lost 5 bases, leaving 4 bases of the junction unmatched. This chain's CDR3 is CASSGDRVAYEQYF. CDR3 sequence (DNA): TGTGCCAGTAGTGGGGACAGGGTGGCCTACGAGCAGTACTTC. Supplemented by reference TRBV19 and TRBJ2-7, the full variable domain reads DGGITQSPKYLFRKEGQNVTLSCEQNLNHDAMYWYRQDPGQGLRLIYYSQIVNDFQKGDIAEGYSVSREKKESFPLTVTSAQKNPTAFYLCASSGDRVAYEQYFGPGTRLTVT.

The chain links TRBV12-3 or TRBV12-4 to TRBJ2-5; tentatively, D is TRBD2 (6 bases). The CDR3 consists of 13 residues. V dropped 4 bases and J dropped 7 bases, with 13 bases sitting between them. CDR3 protein: CASSSPSVGTQYF. CDR3 nucleotide sequence: TGTGCCAGCAGTTCCCCTAGCGTGGGGACCCAGTACTTC.

The V gene is TRBV12-3 or TRBV12-4, the J gene TRBJ1-1; D gene ambiguous. The CDR3 sequence is 12 residues long. Trimming left V 5 bases short and J 4 bases short, with 8 bases between. The CDR3 bases are TGTGCCAGCAGTCCGATCTCCACTGAAGCTTTCTTT. This translates into CASSPISTEAFF.

The chain joins TRBV20-1 to TRBJ2-1; D is possibly TRBD1 or TRBD2 (5 bases each). This CDR3 has 17 residues. V was clipped by 0 bases and J by 0 bases, with 15 bases between them. Germline assignment: CDR1 DFQATT and CDR2 SNEGSKA (reference sequence). CDR3 in DNA: TGCAGTGCTAGAGATCTCGGGGCGGCCCGCTCCTACAATGAGCAGTTCTTC. This sequence encodes CSARDLGAARSYNEQFF.

This clonotype has a handful of counts. The J gene is TRBJ2-7, the V gene TRBV9; 11 nucleotides agree with TRBD2. Germline loops: CDR1 SGDLS, CDR2 YYNGEE. V was pared by 6 bases and J by 2 bases, with 4 bases of the junction left unmatched. The CDR3 is made up of 14 amino acids. The CDR3 protein is CASTPGLAAYEQYF. In DNA, the CDR3 is TGTGCCAGCACCCCGGGACTAGCGGCCTACGAGCAGTACTTC. The full variable domain, rest sourced from reference TRBV9 and TRBJ2-7, is DSGVTQTPKHLITATGQRVTLRCSPRSGDLSVYWYQQSLDQGLQFLIQYYNGEERAKGNILERFSAQQFPDLHSELNLSSLELGDSALYFCASTPGLAAYEQYFGPGTRLTVT.

The chain has TRBV4-3 and TRBJ1-5; D unclear. From germline, CDR1 is LGHNA and CDR2 YSLEER. The CDR3 sequence is 15 residues long. Trimming shortened V by 3 bases and J by 0 bases, and 9 bases separated the two germline ends. The CDR3 region is CASSQDGVSNQPQHF. CDR3 sequence (DNA): TGCGCCAGCAGCCAGGACGGGGTTAGCAATCAGCCCCAGCATTTT.

The chain uses TRBV4-2 and TRBJ2-1, with TRBD2 matching over 7 bases. With 1 base clipped from V and 9 bases from J, the junction kept 9 bases outside the gene matches. Germline assignment: CDR1 LGHNA and CDR2 YNFKEQ. CDR3 length: 15 residues. CDR3 nucleotide sequence: TGTGCCAGCAGCCAAGGTTCGGAAGGGGAGGGTGAGCAGTTCTTC. It yields the protein CASSQGSEGEGEQFF.

The V gene is TRBV29-1, the J gene TRBJ2-7, with D tentatively TRBD1 (6 bases). V lost 3 bases and J 6 bases, leaving 15 bases between the germline ends. The CDR3 consists of 13 residues. The germline CDR1 and CDR2 sequences are SQVTM and ANQGSEA. The CDR3: CSVDQTGRAEQYF. The CDR3 nucleotides are TGCAGCGTTGACCAGACAGGACGAGCCGAGCAGTACTTC.

V gene TRBV20-1 combines with J gene TRBJ2-2, with D uncertain. The CDR3 consists of 14 residues. The V and J ends lost 0 bases and 2 bases respectively, with 7 bases between them. Germline lookup yields CDR1 DFQATT and CDR2 SNEGSKA (reference sequence). This chain's CDR3 is CSARDRQNTGELFF. CDR3 nucleotides: TGCAGTGCTAGAGATCGACAAAACACCGGGGAGCTGTTTTTT.

The V gene is TRBV7-9, the J gene TRBJ2-1, with D perhaps matching TRBD2 (5 bases). CDR3 length equals 14 residues. CDR1 is SEHNR, CDR2 FQNEAQ, per germline (reference sequence). Trimming removed 7 bases from V and 12 bases from J, with 22 bases in between. The CDR3 spells CASTPPRAVVGQFF. CDR3 DNA: TGTGCCAGCACCCCCCCGAGGGCTGTGGTAGGGCAGTTCTTC.

This chain links TRBV27 with TRBJ2-1, with 11 bases fitting TRBD2. V lost 3 bases and J lost 7; bases outside the gene matches: 5. Germline CDR1 is MNHEY and CDR2 is SMNVEV (reference sequence). The CDR3 totals 15 residues. CDR3 in DNA: TGTGCCAGCAGTTTTGGGACTAGCGGACGGAATGAGCAGTTCTTC. Residues: CASSFGTSGRNEQFF.

V is TRBV7-9 and J is TRBJ2-5; D perhaps matches TRBD1 (6 bases). The CDR3 extends over 16 amino acids. Germline V gene sequence: CDR1 SEHNR, CDR2 FQNEAQ (reference sequence). Trimming stripped 9 bases from V and 5 bases from J, with 25 bases between. CDR3 region: CASSPRDTGQRETQYF. For the CDR3, the DNA is TGTGCCAGTAGCCCCCGGGACACCGGACAGAGGGAGACCCAGTACTTC.

This clonotype appeared once. The V call is TRBV3-1, the J call TRBJ2-2, with D unclear. There are 15 residues in the CDR3. V lost 3 bases and J 2 bases, leaving 10 bases between the germline ends. Germline V gene data show CDR1 as LGHDT and CDR2 as YNNKEL (reference sequence). The CDR3 loop is CASSHLTPNTGELFF. The CDR3 coding sequence is TGTGCCAGCAGCCATCTGACTCCTAACACCGGGGAGCTGTTTTTT.

This clonotype was found once. This rearrangement joins TRBV27 to TRBJ2-1, with D possibly being TRBD2 (7 bases). CDR1 and CDR2 (germline): MNHEY, SMNVEV (reference sequence). The CDR3 extends over 14 amino acids. V was clipped by 2 bases and J by 7 bases, with 12 bases between them. The CDR3 reads CASSLRGGPNEQFF. The CDR3 bases are TGTGCCAGCAGTTTAAGGGGGGGACCGAATGAGCAGTTCTTC.

A single count supports this clonotype. The chain couples TRBV7-2 to TRBJ1-6, with a possible D match to TRBD1 (5 bases). The CDR3 runs 15 residues. Germline CDR1 is SGHTA and CDR2 is FQGNSA. Trimming shortened V by 4 bases and J by 5 bases, and 12 bases separated the two germline ends. The CDR3 DNA is TGTGCCAGCAGCTCAATGACAGTCAATAATTCACCCCTCCACTTT. Amino acid sequence: CASSSMTVNNSPLHF.

The chain has TRBV9 and TRBJ1-2, with 10 bases matching TRBD1. CDR1 and CDR2 from the germline V gene are SGDLS and YYNGEE. This CDR3 has 15 amino acids. The ends lost 5 bases at V and 7 bases at J; junction bases unmatched: 11. The CDR3 spells CASSAGQGLSGGYTF. The CDR3 coding sequence is TGTGCCAGCAGTGCGGGACAGGGGTTATCTGGTGGCTACACCTTC. Full variable domain (rest looked up from reference TRBV9 and TRBJ1-2): DSGVTQTPKHLITATGQRVTLRCSPRSGDLSVYWYQQSLDQGLQFLIQYYNGEERAKGNILERFSAQQFPDLHSELNLSSLELGDSALYFCASSAGQGLSGGYTFGSGTRLTVV.

The V gene is TRBV27, the J gene TRBJ2-1; D is undetermined. V lost 8 bases, J lost 0 bases, and 11 bases lay in between. The germline V gene encodes CDR1 MNHEY and CDR2 SMNVEV (reference sequence). The CDR3 totals 14 residues. The CDR3 reads CASAVGGSYNEQFF. The CDR3 region has the DNA TGTGCCAGCGCCGTGGGCGGCTCCTACAATGAGCAGTTCTTC.